These 27 T cell receptor beta chains came from one sample sequenced in a study of cytomegalovirus exposure and HLA in healthy donors. The PCR employed 60 Vbeta primers together with 13 Jbeta primers. Assay used: immunoSEQ multiplex PCR; TCRdb lists only in-frame clones, some missing. Among 200,000 to 250,000 clones, 85% to 90% were seen once, and the ten largest hold around 1.4%. The source material was PBMCs. The receptors stem from a human donor in good health.

V gene TRBV6-4 combines with J gene TRBJ2-3, with TRBD2 identical over 7 bases. The CDR3 extends over 13 amino acids. With 3 bases clipped from V and 3 bases from J, the junction kept 0 bases outside the gene matches. Germline assignment: CDR1 MRHNA and CDR2 SNTAGT. CDR3 sequence reads: CASSERETDTQYF. In DNA form, the CDR3 reads TGTGCCAGCAGTGAGCGGGAGACAGATACGCAGTATTTT.

The chain is built from TRBV5-8 and TRBJ2-2; maybe TRBD1 (6 bases). This CDR3 spans 15 amino acids. Trimming removed 0 bases at V and 5 bases at J, with 11 bases between. CDR1 and CDR2 (germline): SGHTS, YDEGEE. As DNA, the CDR3 is TGTGCCAGCAGCTTGGATCCTAGGGGGACCGGGGAGCTGTTTTTT. As protein: CASSLDPRGTGELFF.

The chain uses TRBV6-6 and TRBJ1-5; D unclear. This CDR3 is 13 amino acids long. Trimming pared 2 bases from V and 4 bases from J, leaving 6 bases between. Germline loops: CDR1 MNHNY, CDR2 SVGAGI (reference sequence). Here the CDR3 reads CASSYVANQPQHF. The CDR3 nucleotides are TGTGCCAGCAGTTACGTAGCGAATCAGCCCCAGCATTTT.

The chain combines TRBV28 with TRBJ2-5, with TRBD1 identical over 8 bases. From germline, CDR1 is MDHEN and CDR2 SYDVKM. The ends lost 5 bases at V and 7 bases at J; junction bases unmatched: 6. The CDR3 has 13 residues. The chain's CDR3 is CASSGQGLGTQYF. The CDR3 DNA reads TGTGCCAGCAGTGGACAGGGTTTGGGGACCCAGTACTTC.

The chain joins TRBV13 to TRBJ2-5, with unresolved D. Trimming pared 5 bases from V and 5 bases from J, leaving 9 bases between. The CDR3 spans 12 residues. Germline V gene data show CDR1 as PRHDT and CDR2 as FYEKMQ (reference sequence). The DNA of the CDR3 is TGTGCCAGCAGCCGACACGTGGAGACCCAGTACTTC. It yields the protein CASSRHVETQYF.

The chain employs TRBV10-3 and TRBJ2-7; unclear D gene. The CDR3 consists of 10 residues. CDR1 and CDR2 from the germline V gene are ENHRY and SYGVKD. The V and J ends lost 11 bases and 3 bases respectively, with 8 bases between them. CDR3 region: CAAGDYEQYF. The DNA of the CDR3 is TGTGCCGCCGGAGACTACGAGCAGTACTTC.

The chain links TRBV11-1 to TRBJ1-1; D gene ambiguous. The CDR3 spans 15 residues. The V gene's germline CDR1 is SGHAT and CDR2 FQDESV (reference sequence). V was shortened by 2 bases and J by 0 bases, with 10 bases between the two germline ends. The CDR3, as DNA: TGTGCCAGCAGCTTAAAGCGAACGATGAACACTGAAGCTTTCTTT. Protein product: CASSLKRTMNTEAFF.

The chain employs TRBV6-5 and TRBJ1-5, with D possibly matching TRBD1 (6 bases). The CDR3 loop spans 14 amino acids. The V and J ends lost 6 bases and 5 bases respectively, with 14 bases between them. From germline, CDR1 is MNHEY and CDR2 SVGAGI. DNA of the CDR3: TGTGCCAGCAGCGGGGACACCTCGGATCAGCCCCAGCATTTT. As protein: CASSGDTSDQPQHF.

This clone appeared a single time. This chain connects TRBV28 to TRBJ2-7; D is perhaps TRBD1 (5 bases). This CDR3 is 15 amino acids long. V lost 3 bases to trimming and J lost 6 bases, with 18 bases between them. Germline V CDR1 and CDR2: MDHEN, SYDVKM. The CDR3 reads CASSFRRGTPGEQYF. The CDR3 DNA sequence: TGTGCCAGCAGTTTCCGTAGGGGCACCCCAGGCGAGCAGTACTTC. Looking up the rest from reference TRBV28 and TRBJ2-7 gives the full variable domain: DVKVTQSSRYLVKRTGEKVFLECVQDMDHENMFWYRQDPGLGLRLIYFSYDVKMKEKGDIPEGYSVSREKKERFSLILESASTNQTSMYLCASSFRRGTPGEQYFGPGTRLTVT.

V and J are TRBV7-2 and TRBJ2-3; 7 bases are shared with TRBD2. V lost 1 base and J lost 5; bases outside the gene matches: 9. Germline CDR1 reads SGHTA; CDR2 reads FQGNSA. The CDR3 is 16 residues long. CDR3 in amino acids: CASSLVLAGVIDTQYF. The CDR3 bases are TGTGCCAGCAGCTTAGTACTGGCGGGAGTTATAGATACGCAGTATTTT.

The chain has TRBV2 and TRBJ2-1; 10 bases are a match to TRBD2. Trimming at V came to 6 bases and at J to 14 bases, leaving 10 bases not matched to a gene. This CDR3 comprises 13 residues. CDR1 is SNHLY and CDR2 is FYNNEI in the germline V gene. The DNA for the CDR3 is TGTGCCAGCAGAGGGACTAGCGTCAAGGTTGAGTTCTTC. Encoded protein: CASRGTSVKVEFF.

The rearrangement links TRBV7-9 to TRBJ2-1; 9 bases map to TRBD2. CDR1 is SEHNR, CDR2 FQNEAQ, per germline (reference sequence). With 4 bases clipped from V and 2 bases from J, the junction kept 6 bases outside the gene matches. The CDR3 has 16 amino acids. The CDR3 DNA reads as TGTGCCAGCAGCTGGAATAGCGGGGGCACCTACAATGAGCAGTTCTTC. Encoded protein: CASSWNSGGTYNEQFF.

This clone was detected only a few times. The chain recombines TRBV7-2 with TRBJ2-1; 9 positions agree with TRBD1. The V segment lost 3 bases and the J segment 8 bases; nucleotides outside the gene matches: 8. There are 15 residues in the CDR3. The germline CDR1 and CDR2 sequences are SGHTA and FQGNSA. CDR3: CASSFRGQGRYEQFF. The CDR3 DNA reads TGTGCCAGCAGCTTTAGGGGACAGGGACGGTATGAGCAGTTCTTC.

The chain recombines TRBV14 with TRBJ2-1; TRBD2 matches at 11 bases. This CDR3 is built from 16 residues. J was trimmed by 3 bases and V by 1 base; bases with no gene match: 2. The germline V gene has CDR1 SGHDN and CDR2 FVKESK. CDR3: CASSQGLAGGYNEQFF. CDR3 nucleotides: TGTGCCAGCAGCCAAGGGCTAGCGGGGGGCTACAATGAGCAGTTCTTC.

This clone was detected a few times. The rearrangement joins TRBV27 to TRBJ2-1, with 14 bases identical to TRBD2. Germline CDR1 and CDR2: MNHEY and SMNVEV (reference sequence). V shed 4 bases, J shed 3 bases, and the junction held 5 bases outside the gene matches. The CDR3 contains 17 residues. CDR3 sequence (DNA): TGTGCCAGCAGTTCTGGGACTAGCGGGAGAAACTACAATGAGCAGTTCTTC. Amino acid sequence: CASSSGTSGRNYNEQFF.

On this clone: The junction departs from the called germline gene at one end, perhaps through a read error. This sequence joins TRBV7-7 and TRBJ2-7; D not certain. The germline CDR1 and CDR2 sequences are SSHAT and FNYEAQ (reference sequence). The CDR3 extends over 13 amino acids. CDR3 loop: CASSSDLGSEQYF. The CDR3 nucleotides are TGTGCTAGCAGCTCCGACTTGGGTTCCGAGCAGTACTTC. The full variable domain, in which reference TRBV7-7 and TRBJ2-7 provide the parts outside the CDR3, is GAGVSQSPRYKVTKRGQDVTLRCDPISSHATLYWYQQALGQGPEFLTYFNYEAQPDKSGLPSDRFSAERPEGSISTLTIQRTEQRDSAMYRCASSSDLGSEQYFGPGTRLTVT.

The chain uses TRBV7-2 and TRBJ2-7; D remains unclear. Trimming removed 5 bases from V and 0 bases from J, with 8 bases in between. Germline CDR1 is SGHTA and CDR2 is FQGNSA. The CDR3 extends over 13 amino acids. CDR3 in amino acids: CASSLGLSYEQYF. DNA of the CDR3: TGTGCCAGCAGCCTAGGGCTCTCCTACGAGCAGTACTTC.

This clone was picked up a small number of times. This chain connects TRBV29-1 to TRBJ1-2, with TRBD1 matching over 7 bases. CDR3 size: 12 residues. Germline values: CDR1 SQVTM, CDR2 ANQGSEA. The V segment lost 6 bases and the J segment 4 bases; nucleotides outside the gene matches: 5. The CDR3 sequence is CSVGGGSYGYTF. The CDR3 bases are TGCAGCGTCGGAGGGGGCAGCTATGGCTACACCTTC.

The V call is TRBV7-9, the J call TRBJ2-3, with D possibly matching TRBD2 (6 bases). V was pared by 8 bases and J by 0 bases, with 15 bases between. Germline lookup yields CDR1 SEHNR and CDR2 FQNEAQ (reference sequence). The CDR3 spans 15 residues. The CDR3 loop reads CASGRNRSSTDTQYF. CDR3 in DNA: TGTGCCAGCGGGAGGAACAGGAGTAGCACAGATACGCAGTATTTT. Variable domain in full (rest from reference TRBV7-9 and TRBJ2-3): DTGVSQNPRHKITKRGQNVTFRCDPISEHNRLYWYRQTLGQGPEFLTYFQNEAQLEKSRLLSDRFSAERPKGSFSTLEIQRTEQGDSAMYLCASGRNRSSTDTQYFGPGTRLTVL.

The gene calls are TRBV7-6 and TRBJ1-1; D gene unclear. Germline V gives CDR1 SGHVS, CDR2 FNYEAQ. The CDR3 consists of 13 residues. The V end was cut by 5 bases, the J end by 4 bases, with 11 bases between. The CDR3 DNA follows: TGTGCCAGCAGCCACCAAGCCGGCACTGAAGCTTTCTTT. Translation gives CASSHQAGTEAFF.

The V call is TRBV7-9, the J call TRBJ1-2, with a possible D match to TRBD1 (5 bases). V lost 1 base and J lost 4, with 16 bases in between. Germline lookup yields CDR1 SEHNR and CDR2 FQNEAQ (reference sequence). This CDR3 is 16 amino acids long. The CDR3 DNA is TGTGCCAGCAGCTTAGAACTAACCGGGGGATCCTATGGCTACACCTTC. This sequence encodes CASSLELTGGSYGYTF.

The V gene is TRBV7-9, the J gene TRBJ2-7; TRBD2 matches at 13 bases. Germline lookup yields CDR1 SEHNR and CDR2 FQNEAQ (reference sequence). V trimming: 5 bases; J trimming: 6 bases; junction bases outside the gene matches: 7. CDR3 length: 15 residues. CDR3 protein: CASSRGLAGVLEQYF. Here the CDR3 DNA reads TGTGCCAGCAGCCGCGGACTAGCGGGAGTTCTCGAGCAGTACTTC.

In this sample, this clone turned up a few times. The V and J genes are TRBV6-5 and TRBJ1-1; 10 nucleotides match TRBD1. CDR3 length: 14 residues. Germline values: CDR1 MNHEY, CDR2 SVGAGI. V was clipped by 2 bases and J by 11 bases; unmatched bases: 8. This CDR3 reads CASSYPGQGQWAFF. CDR3 coding DNA: TGTGCCAGCAGTTACCCGGGACAGGGGCAATGGGCTTTCTTT.

This rearrangement joins TRBV7-3 to TRBJ1-5; no clear D gene. The germline V gene has CDR1 SGHTA and CDR2 FQGTGA. The V gene lost 5 bases and the J gene lost 4 bases, with 9 bases spanning the gap. The CDR3 runs to 13 residues. The CDR3 DNA is TGTGCCAGCAGCAGCGGTCCGAATCAGCCCCAGCATTTT. This encodes CASSSGPNQPQHF.

The chain is built from TRBV5-1 and TRBJ1-4; 9 bases are shared with TRBD1. CDR3 size: 15 residues. V shed 3 bases, J shed 8 bases, and the junction held 8 bases outside the gene matches. Germline-derived CDR1 and CDR2 are SGHRS and YFSETQ. CDR3 sequence: CASSWGDRVREKLFF. The CDR3 DNA reads as TGCGCCAGCAGCTGGGGGGACAGGGTTCGCGAAAAACTGTTTTTT.

This sequence joins TRBV2 and TRBJ2-1; 9 positions match TRBD2. The CDR3 spans 16 residues. Germline lookup yields CDR1 SNHLY and CDR2 FYNNEI. V gave up 6 bases and J gave up 6 bases; unmatched junction bases: 12. CDR3 in DNA: TGTGCCAGCAGCAATCTCGGGGGCGGGAGGGTCAATGAGCAGTTCTTC. It yields the protein CASSNLGGGRVNEQFF.

This clone was seen only a few times. This chain's CDR3 is CASSVDVFGSGANVLTF. The CDR3 nucleotides are TGTGCCAGCAGCGTAGATGTTTTCGGGTCTGGGGCCAACGTCCTGACTTTC. The rearrangement joins TRBV9 to TRBJ2-6, with no clear D. The CDR3 length is 17 residues. Trimming removed 0 bases from V and 1 base from J, with 11 bases in between. From germline, CDR1 is SGDLS and CDR2 YYNGEE.